This T cell receptor (beta chain) was found in a study of T cell changes during pregnancy in multiple sclerosis. Using immunoSEQ multiplex PCR, the repertoire was profiled, and TCRdb retains in-frame clones only, with some absent. The sample records fewer than 110,000 clones, 85% to 95% being singletons. Germline loops: CDR1 ENHRY, CDR2 SYGVKD. V lost 6 bases, J lost 0 bases, and 11 bases lay in between. This CDR3 is built from 15 residues. The sequencing here drew on peripheral blood, taken in the third trimester of pregnancy. The rearrangement uses TRBV10-3 and TRBJ2-2; TRBD1 might be the D (6 bases). The TCR comes from a female donor in good health, enrolled as a control in a pregnancy study. CDR3 coding DNA: TGTGCCATCAGAGCCGGGACACCGAACACCGGGGAGCTGTTTTTT. Residues: CAIRAGTPNTGELFF.